These T cell receptor beta chains were read from a single sample in a study of cytotoxic CD8 clonotypes in ibrutinib-treated CLL. The protocol was immunoSEQ multiplex PCR, while the TCRdb copy is restricted to in-frame clones and leaves out a portion. The repertoire holds about 130,000 clones, with roughly 84% as singletons. The sequenced sample was PBMCs, obtained after 24 months of ibrutinib treatment. The receptors were sampled from a human donor with chronic lymphocytic leukemia. The CDR3 runs from the conserved cysteine through the conserved F or W. Fields, in order: clone size, D gene, J gene, V gene, CDR3 protein, CDR3 DNA. D genes are given only for firm matches. Clone size appears in some rows only: once, few, many, or a class for an expanded clone.

>NA|NA|TRBJ1-5|TRBV19
CASSMEGQLQPQHF
TGTGCCAGTAGTATGGAGGGACAACTTCAGCCCCAGCATTTT
>NA|TRBD1|TRBJ2-2|TRBV5-1
CASGQTGGVNTGELFF
TGCGCCAGCGGACAGACAGGGGGAGTCAACACCGGGGAGCTGTTTTTT
>NA|NA|TRBJ2-2|TRBV25-1
CASSETRRNTGELFF
TGTGCCAGCAGTGAGACAAGGAGGAACACCGGGGAGCTGTTTTTT
>NA|NA|TRBJ1-2|TRBV5-5
CASSTPNSYTF
TGTGCCAGCAGCACCCCAAACAGCTACACCTTC
>NA|NA|TRBJ2-3|TRBV28
CASSVRAEGTDTQYF
TGTGCCAGCAGTGTCCGGGCCGAGGGCACAGATACGCAGTATTTT
>NA|TRBD2|TRBJ2-5|TRBV6-5
CASSLASGDQETQYF
TGTGCCAGCAGTCTGGCTAGCGGGGACCAAGAGACCCAGTACTTC
>few|NA|TRBJ1-4|TRBV2
CASIESSTNEKLFF
TGTGCCAGCATCGAATCATCAACTAATGAAAAACTGTTTTTT
>NA|NA|TRBJ2-2|TRBV19
CASSIGRAGELFF
TGTGCCAGTAGTATAGGGCGGGCCGGGGAGCTGTTTTTT
>NA|NA|TRBJ1-4|TRBV25-1
CASSTFQGHEEKLFF
TGTGCCAGCAGTACCTTCCAGGGACACGAGGAAAAACTGTTTTTT
>NA|NA|TRBJ1-1|TRBV19
CASSPPINTEAFF
TGTGCCAGTAGTCCTCCCATTAACACTGAAGCTTTCTTT
>NA|NA|TRBJ2-5|TRBV28
CASSLSRIAGETQYF
TGTGCCAGCAGTTTAAGTCGAATTGCCGGAGAGACCCAGTACTTC
>NA|NA|TRBJ1-1|TRBV10-3
CAISAGTTEAFF
TGTGCCATCAGTGCCGGGACGACTGAAGCTTTCTTT
>NA|TRBD1|TRBJ2-1|TRBV27
CASSTLGQGARHKANSYNEQFF
TGTGCCAGCAGTACCCTCGGACAGGGGGCGCGCCACAAGGCCAATTCTTACAATGAGCAGTTCTTC
>NA|TRBD1|TRBJ2-3|TRBV9
CASSARTGATDTQYF
TGTGCCAGCAGCGCGAGGACAGGGGCCACAGATACGCAGTATTTT
>NA|TRBD2|TRBJ2-3|TRBV18
CASSPKQTGGTQYF
TGTGCCAGCTCACCAAAGCAAACGGGGGGTACGCAGTATTTT
>NA|NA|TRBJ1-2|TRBV28
CASSSSGGPNYGYTF
TGTGCCAGCAGTTCGTCCGGGGGGCCTAACTATGGCTACACCTTC
>NA|NA|TRBJ2-5|TRBV10-2
CASSQPHQETQYF
TGCGCCAGCAGTCAACCACACCAAGAGACCCAGTACTTC
>NA|NA|TRBJ1-5|TRBV27
CASSLWGGANQPQHF
TGTGCCAGCAGTTTATGGGGGGGCGCAAACCAACCCCAGCATTTT
>NA|TRBD2|TRBJ2-1|TRBV5-1
CASGPGLAGALTYNEQFF
TGCGCCAGCGGCCCCGGGCTAGCGGGGGCCCTAACCTACAATGAGCAGTTCTTC
>NA|TRBD1|TRBJ1-6|TRBV2
CASSDQGANHSPLHF
TGTGCCAGCAGTGATCAGGGGGCAAATCACTCACCCCTCCACTTT
>few|NA|TRBJ1-4|TRBV28
CASSLLTGSNEKLFF
TGTGCCAGCAGCCTATTGACCGGGAGTAATGAAAAACTGTTTTTT
>NA|TRBD1|TRBJ1-2|TRBV11-2
CASGGQGNYGYTF
TGTGCCAGCGGGGGACAGGGGAACTATGGCTACACCTTC
>NA|NA|TRBJ2-3|TRBV18
CASSPTIDGTDTQYF
TGTGCCAGCTCACCCACCATCGATGGCACAGATACGCAGTATTTT
>NA|NA|TRBJ1-1|TRBV7-2
CASSLGGTNTEAFF
TGTGCCAGCAGCTTAGGGGGGACGAACACTGAAGCTTTCTTT
>once|NA|TRBJ1-4|TRBV5-4
CASSRAPGVGEKLFF
TGTGCCAGCAGCCGGGCCCCCGGGGTTGGTGAAAAACTGTTTTTT
>NA|TRBD1|TRBJ2-7|TRBV6-6
CASSRDRSYEQYF
TGTGCCAGCAGTCGGGACAGGTCCTACGAGCAGTACTTC
>NA|NA|TRBJ1-4|TRBV5-4
CASSTRTNEKLFF
TGTGCCAGCAGCACCCGAACAAATGAAAAACTGTTTTTT
>NA|TRBD2|TRBJ2-7|TRBV7-2
CASSFVSSSGGSYEQYF
TGTGCCAGCAGCTTTGTTTCATCTAGCGGGGGTTCGTACGAGCAGTACTTC
>NA|TRBD1|TRBJ1-5|TRBV7-9
CASSPRGTGVGNQPQHF
TGTGCCAGCAGCCCTCGGGGGACAGGGGTCGGCAATCAGCCCCAGCATTTT
>NA|NA|TRBJ1-6|TRBV5-4
CASSLEQNNSPLHF
TGTGCCAGCAGCTTGGAACAGAATAATTCACCCCTCCACTTT
>NA|NA|TRBJ1-1|TRBV5-4
CASSRTAGTANTEAFF
TGTGCCAGCAGCCGCACAGCCGGGACGGCCAACACTGAAGCTTTCTTT
>NA|NA|TRBJ2-1|TRBV5-6
CASSLRGLNEQFF
TGTGCCAGCAGCTTGCGAGGTTTGAATGAGCAGTTCTTC
>NA|NA|TRBJ2-2|TRBV6-6
CASSYFVTSNTGELFF
TGTGCCAGCAGTTACTTCGTGACTAGTAACACCGGGGAGCTGTTTTTT
>NA|NA|TRBJ1-1|TRBV7-6
CASSRSGARNTEAFF
TGTGCCAGCAGCCGGTCCGGGGCAAGAAACACTGAAGCTTTCTTT
>few|NA|TRBJ1-1|TRBV18
CASSPVGGDLTEAFF
TGTGCCAGCTCACCGGTCGGCGGGGACCTTACTGAAGCTTTCTTT
>NA|TRBD1|TRBJ1-4|TRBV18
CASSPTGQGLTTNEKLFF
TGTGCCAGCTCACCAACGGGACAGGGTTTAACAACTAATGAAAAACTGTTTTTT
>NA|NA|TRBJ1-2|TRBV27
CASSLNFGRGAYGYTF
TGTGCCAGCAGTTTAAATTTCGGGCGCGGGGCCTATGGCTACACCTTC
>NA|NA|TRBJ2-2|TRBV19
CASRSVAAGELFF
TGTGCCAGTAGATCCGTTGCCGCCGGGGAGCTGTTTTTT
>NA|NA|TRBJ1-5|TRBV19
CASSIGVTRNQPQHF
TGTGCCAGTAGTATAGGGGTGACAAGGAATCAGCCCCAGCATTTT
>NA|NA|TRBJ2-7|TRBV5-1
CASSFSDYGDEQYF
TGCGCCAGCAGCTTTAGTGACTACGGCGACGAGCAGTACTTC
>NA|NA|TRBJ1-1|TRBV2
CASRRGGQDGTEAFF
TGTGCCAGCAGGAGGGGGGGGCAGGATGGCACTGAAGCTTTCTTT
>NA|NA|TRBJ1-1|TRBV6-1
CASRRVDTEAFF
TGTGCCAGCAGAAGGGTTGACACTGAAGCTTTCTTT
>NA|TRBD1|TRBJ1-4|TRBV6-5
CASSLQGGEKLFF
TGTGCCAGCAGTTTGCAGGGGGGAGAAAAACTGTTTTTT
>NA|NA|TRBJ1-2|TRBV15
CATSRRGTPNYGYTF
TGTGCCACCAGCAGGAGGGGTACCCCTAACTATGGCTACACCTTC
>few|NA|TRBJ1-5|TRBV19
CASSISGGLHNQPQHF
TGTGCCAGTAGTATCTCTGGAGGGTTGCACAATCAGCCCCAGCATTTT
>NA|NA|TRBJ1-4|TRBV2
CASRLDTTNEKLFF
TGTGCCAGCAGGCTGGACACAACTAATGAAAAACTGTTTTTT
>NA|NA|TRBJ1-4|TRBV30
CAWNRPPSKQETNEKLFF
TGTGCCTGGAACCGACCCCCATCCAAGCAGGAAACTAATGAAAAACTGTTTTTT
>NA|TRBD1|TRBJ2-2|TRBV19
CASSPQGQGSGPGELFF
TGTGCCAGTAGTCCCCAGGGACAGGGTTCTGGCCCCGGGGAGCTGTTTTTT
>NA|NA|TRBJ1-2|TRBV28
CASSLGGGFDGYTF
TGTGCCAGCAGTTTGGGAGGGGGGTTCGATGGCTACACCTTC
>NA|NA|TRBJ1-2|TRBV28
CASSRTGRVGGYTF
TGTGCCAGCAGTCGAACAGGGAGGGTAGGTGGCTACACCTTC
>NA|NA|TRBJ2-7|TRBV30
CAWSESRYSYEQYF
TGTGCCTGGAGCGAAAGCAGGTACTCCTACGAGCAGTACTTC
>NA|NA|TRBJ2-7|TRBV5-4
CASSSWAGHEQYF
TGTGCCAGCTCATCTTGGGCGGGTCACGAGCAGTACTTC